This T cell receptor (beta chain) was sequenced for a study of T cell clonality in common variable immunodeficiency. Using immunoSEQ multiplex PCR, the repertoire was profiled, and TCRdb retains in-frame clones only, with some absent. The specimen has tens of thousands of clones, none found just once. This clone was seen a handful of times. This clone may be a read error of a much larger clone one base away. The CDR3 is cut off 3 residues early in the read; its end comes from the germline J gene. The V end lost 7 bases, the J end lost 0 bases, and 10 bases lay between the germline ends. This CDR3 region has 14 residues. The germline gives CDR1 SGHAT, CDR2 FQNNGV.

This chain connects TRBV11-2 to TRBJ1-3; D possibly corresponds to TRBD1 (6 bases). The specimen sequenced was peripheral blood mononuclear cells. This receptor was taken from a person aged 18-70 years in good health. CDR3 DNA, as far as it was read: TGTGCCAGCAACATGGACAGCTCTGGAAACACC. As protein: CASNMDSSGNT. The CDR3 as a whole reads CASNMDSSGNTIYF.